This passage covers 7 T cell receptor beta chains from one sample sequenced in a study of early T cells in non-severe SARS-CoV-2 infection. TCRdb called the 5' RACE reads again in MiXCR, with one record for every CDR3 protein. The sample consists of 50,000 to 70,000 distinct CDR3 sequences, 9.5% to 15% of them appearing once. The material sequenced was whole blood. Receptor source: an adult who was a healthcare worker with PCR-confirmed SARS-CoV-2 infection or an uninfected control (not recorded which).

In its sample, this clonotype was seen a few times. J is TRBJ1-4 and V is TRBV29-1; 7 bases fit TRBD1. Germline CDR1 is SQVTM and CDR2 is ANQGSEA. CDR3 length: 13 amino acids. J lost 7 bases, V lost 7 bases, and 9 bases had no gene match. The CDR3 bases are TGCAGCGGAACCGACAGGGATCTTGAAAAACTGTTTTTT. Translating gives CSGTDRDLEKLFF.

The CDR3 spells CSARDPDRNTEAFF. The CDR3 DNA is TGCAGTGCTAGAGATCCCGACCGGAACACTGAAGCTTTCTTT. V is TRBV20-1 and J is TRBJ1-1; D gene unclear. The germline CDR1 and CDR2 sequences are DFQATT and SNEGSKA (reference sequence). V lost 0 bases to trimming and J lost 1 base, with 9 bases between them. The CDR3 extends over 14 amino acids.

This clonotype has more than one count but fewer than ten. This chain connects TRBV29-1 to TRBJ1-1; a possible D gene is TRBD1 (5 bases). V lost 6 bases and J lost 1, with 24 bases in between. The germline V gene has CDR1 SQVTM and CDR2 ANQGSEA. The CDR3 sequence is 17 residues long. CDR3: CSVGMRLGAAGNTEAFF. CDR3 nucleotide sequence: TGCAGCGTCGGAATGCGTCTAGGGGCAGCGGGGAACACTGAAGCTTTCTTT.

This clonotype was observed a handful of times. The chain couples TRBV11-2 to TRBJ2-5, with D possibly being TRBD1 (6 bases). The V gene's germline CDR1 is SGHAT and CDR2 FQNNGV. V dropped 4 bases and J dropped 1 base, with 16 bases sitting between them. This CDR3 is 16 amino acids long. The CDR3 bases are TGTGCCAGCAGCTCGCAGGGTGAGGACAGCCAAGAGACCCAGTACTTC. It translates to CASSSQGEDSQETQYF.

A word on this clonotype: This may come from a read error, since a much larger clone is one base off. The rearrangement joins TRBV7-3 to TRBJ2-2, with unresolved D. V gave up 5 bases and J gave up 4 bases, with 17 bases separating them. Germline lookup yields CDR1 SGHTA and CDR2 FQGTGA. The CDR3 runs to 16 residues. The CDR3 spells CASSPGPGPTTGELFF. The CDR3 nucleotides are TGTGCCAGCAGCCCTGGACCAGGACCGACCACCGGGGAGCTGTTTTTT.

This chain uses TRBV30 with TRBJ1-4; D may be TRBD1 (5 bases). Trimming stripped 0 bases from V and 7 bases from J, with 12 bases between. Germline V CDR1 and CDR2: GTSNPN, SVGIG (reference sequence). The length of the CDR3 is 14 residues. In DNA, the CDR3 is TGTGCCTGGAGTGTGAAGGACATGGGTGAAAAACTGTTTTTT. Its translation: CAWSVKDMGEKLFF. The full variable domain, rest sourced from reference TRBV30 and TRBJ1-4, is SQTIHQWPATLVQPVGSPLSLECTVEGTSNPNLYWYRQAAGRGLQLLFYSVGIGQISSEVPQNLSASRPQDRQFILSSKKLLLSDSGFYLCAWSVKDMGEKLFFGSGTQLSVL.

The chain joins TRBV29-1 to TRBJ2-3; TRBD1 matches 9 bases. With 5 bases clipped from V and 2 bases from J, the junction kept 5 bases outside the gene matches. The V gene's germline CDR1 is SQVTM and CDR2 ANQGSEA. The CDR3 consists of 14 residues. CDR3 sequence: CSVPTGGLTDTQYF. The CDR3 DNA reads TGCAGCGTTCCGACAGGGGGACTCACAGATACGCAGTATTTT.